What follows are 30 T cell receptor beta chains derived from one specimen sequenced in a study of shared clonotypes between healthy human individuals. Profiling relied on immunoSEQ multiplex PCR, and the TCRdb table lists in-frame clones only, not all of them. The table has roughly 2,500,000 clones, more than 85% seen once. The sequenced sample was naive CD4+ T cells from PBMCs. Subset denoted: CD45RA+ positively selected. The receptors here all came from a man aged 18 to 29 in good health. Some clones in this sample may be carry-over from other donors' samples.

This clone was picked up a small number of times. This rearrangement joins TRBV5-8 to TRBJ1-5; 9 nucleotides match TRBD1. The germline V gene encodes CDR1 SGHTS and CDR2 YDEGEE. The CDR3 covers 15 residues. V was pared by 2 bases and J by 3 bases, with 3 bases of the junction left unmatched. The CDR3 region is CASSLGTGNNQPQHF. The CDR3 DNA sequence: TGTGCCAGCAGCTTAGGGACAGGGAACAATCAGCCCCAGCATTTT.

With respect to this clone: One junction end disagrees with the germline gene, perhaps due to a read error. This chain joins TRBV28 and TRBJ2-2; D is perhaps TRBD1 (6 bases). The germline V gene encodes CDR1 MDHEN and CDR2 SYDVKM. The CDR3 is made up of 13 amino acids. Here the CDR3 DNA reads TGTGCCAGCACCAGGGGAAACACCGGGGAGCCGTTTTTT. Protein sequence: CASTRGNTGEPFF.

V gene TRBV6-1 combines with J gene TRBJ2-2; a weak D match, TRBD1 (6 bases). Looked up from germline, CDR1 is MNHNS and CDR2 is SASEGT. V lost 5 bases and J 5 bases, leaving 9 bases between the germline ends. The CDR3 runs 13 residues. The CDR3 bases are TGTGCCAGCAGTTCAACAGGGACCGGGGAGCTGTTTTTT. Amino acid sequence: CASSSTGTGELFF.

CDR3 sequence: CASSRGTGLLIATEAFF. The DNA of the CDR3 is TGTGCCAGTAGTAGGGGGACAGGCCTTCTTATTGCCACTGAAGCTTTCTTT. The chain carries TRBV19 and TRBJ1-1, with TRBD1 identical over 8 bases. The CDR3 consists of 17 residues. V lost 4 bases to trimming and J lost 4 bases; unmatched junction nucleotides: 14. CDR1 LNHDA and CDR2 SQIVND come from the germline V gene (reference sequence).

The chain employs TRBV11-3 and TRBJ2-5; 12 nucleotides line up with TRBD2. The V segment lost 5 bases and the J segment 2 bases; nucleotides outside the gene matches: 6. Germline CDR1 reads SGHNT; CDR2 reads YENEEA. The CDR3 loop spans 16 amino acids. This CDR3 is CASSQGLAGTQETQYF. The CDR3 nucleotides read TGTGCCAGCAGCCAAGGACTAGCGGGGACGCAAGAGACCCAGTACTTC.

The sample holds one count of this clone. This chain uses TRBV28 with TRBJ2-3; D uncertain. Trimming left V 0 bases short and J 2 bases short, with 6 bases between. Germline CDR1 and CDR2: MDHEN and SYDVKM. The CDR3 spans 14 residues. CDR3 in DNA: TGTGCCAGCAGTTTATGGGGTACCACAGATACGCAGTATTTT. Its translation is CASSLWGTTDTQYF.

A word on this clone: Other DNA sequences within the sample encode an identical CDR3. The chain has TRBV5-6 and TRBJ2-7, with D perhaps TRBD2 (5 bases). The CDR3 runs to 12 residues. Trimming removed 0 bases at V and 5 bases at J, with 6 bases between. Germline-derived CDR1 and CDR2 are SGHDT and YYEEEE. The CDR3 DNA reads as TGTGCCAGCAGCTTGGTCGGGGACGAGCAGTACTTC. Translated: CASSLVGDEQYF.

CDR3 region: CASRAAGNYGYTF. CDR3 in DNA: TGTGCCAGCAGGGCGGCAGGGAACTATGGCTACACCTTC. This sequence joins TRBV2 and TRBJ1-2; tentative D call: TRBD1 (5 bases). V dropped 6 bases and J dropped 2 bases, with 10 bases sitting between them. Germline V lookup: CDR1 SNHLY, CDR2 FYNNEI. The CDR3 spans 13 residues.

The V call is TRBV6-5, the J call TRBJ1-6; D not resolved. CDR3 length equals 15 residues. The ends were cut back, 1 base at V and 9 bases at J, with 13 bases in the middle. Germline V gives CDR1 MNHEY, CDR2 SVGAGI. The CDR3 loop reads CASSYWAGISSPLHF. The CDR3 DNA reads TGTGCCAGCAGTTACTGGGCCGGGATTAGTTCACCCCTCCACTTT.

In its sample, this clone was seen once. The V gene is TRBV5-1, the J gene TRBJ2-7; either TRBD1 or TRBD2 may supply D (5 bases each). V lost 5 bases and J lost 3, with 33 bases in between. Germline values: CDR1 SGHRS, CDR2 YFSETQ. CDR3 size: 20 residues. CDR3 nucleotides: TGCGCCAGCAGTTATAAAAAGTGGGACCCCGGAGGAGATTGGAACTACGAGCAGTACTTC. Its protein is CASSYKKWDPGGDWNYEQYF.

This sequence joins TRBV11-1 and TRBJ2-5, with D tentatively TRBD1 (6 bases). V lost 4 bases and J lost 0, with 21 bases in between. Per germline, CDR1 SGHAT and CDR2 FQDESV (reference sequence). The CDR3 sequence is 18 residues long. The CDR3 bases are TGTGCCAGCAGCTCACAACCGGGACAAGGCCCCAACCAAGAGACCCAGTACTTC. Protein sequence: CASSSQPGQGPNQETQYF.

The gene calls are TRBV27 and TRBJ2-1; D is possibly TRBD2 (5 bases). The germline gives CDR1 MNHEY, CDR2 SMNVEV (reference sequence). The CDR3 consists of 16 residues. V lost 2 bases to trimming and J lost 8 bases, with 19 bases between them. This CDR3 is CASSLRADFSYDEQFF. The CDR3 region has the DNA TGTGCCAGCAGTTTACGAGCGGACTTCAGCTATGATGAGCAGTTCTTC.

The chain uses TRBV4-1 and TRBJ2-1; 16 bases are shared with TRBD2. The CDR3 length is 19 residues. V lost 11 bases, J lost 0 bases, and 13 bases stayed unmatched. From germline, CDR1 is MGHRA and CDR2 YSYEKL. The CDR3 bases are TGCGCCTCCCGTGCGGGACTAGCGGGAGGGCCAAGCTCCTACAATGAGCAGTTCTTC. The encoded protein is CASRAGLAGGPSSYNEQFF.

The V and J genes are TRBV2 and TRBJ2-5, with TRBD1 matching 8 bases. This CDR3 is 13 amino acids long. Losses at the gene ends were 6 bases for V and 5 bases for J; bases not matched to a gene: 5. Germline values: CDR1 SNHLY, CDR2 FYNNEI. The CDR3 nucleotides read TGTGCCAGCAGGGGACAGGTCGGGGAGACCCAGTACTTC. This codes for CASRGQVGETQYF.

The chain links TRBV21-1 to TRBJ1-1. TRBV21-1 corresponds to a pseudogene. The CDR3 totals 13 residues. The CDR3 sequence: CASQFLGKTEAFF. The DNA for the CDR3 is TGTGCCAGTCAATTCCTGGGTAAGACTGAAGCTTTCTTT.

The chain is built from TRBV19 and TRBJ2-7; D possibly corresponds to TRBD1 (5 bases). Germline-derived CDR1 and CDR2 are LNHDA and SQIVND (reference sequence). The V end was cut by 9 bases, the J end by 2 bases, with 14 bases between. This CDR3 is built from 13 residues. As DNA, the CDR3 is TGTGCCAGGCTAACGACAGCAGCCTACGAGCAGTACTTC. This sequence encodes CARLTTAAYEQYF.

The V gene is TRBV29-1, the J gene TRBJ2-3; the D gene is possibly TRBD2 (5 bases). Trimming left V 6 bases short and J 3 bases short, with 22 bases between. This CDR3 comprises 16 residues. Germline V gene lookup returns CDR1 SQVTM and CDR2 ANQGSEA. CDR3 region: CSVMGRSHLATDTQYF. DNA for the CDR3: TGCAGCGTAATGGGCCGATCACACCTAGCAACAGATACGCAGTATTTT.

The chain links TRBV28 to TRBJ2-3, with TRBD2 identical over 12 bases. The CDR3 has 15 residues. Germline V gene data show CDR1 as MDHEN and CDR2 as SYDVKM. Trimming at V came to 8 bases and at J to 9 bases, leaving 12 bases not matched to a gene. CDR3 sequence reads: CASLLRLAGENTQYF. The CDR3 nucleotides are TGTGCCAGCTTATTGCGACTAGCGGGAGAGAACACGCAGTATTTT.

This rearrangement joins TRBV5-1 to TRBJ2-7; possible D gene TRBD1, 5 bases. The CDR3 has 15 residues. The V gene's germline CDR1 is SGHRS and CDR2 YFSETQ. V lost 5 bases and J lost 1, with 16 bases in between. The CDR3 region is CASSTMGPPSYEQYF. The CDR3 bases are TGCGCCAGCAGTACGATGGGGCCCCCTTCCTACGAGCAGTACTTC.

The rearrangement uses TRBV7-3 and TRBJ2-1; possibly TRBD1 or TRBD2 for D (5 bases each). The germline gives CDR1 SGHTA, CDR2 FQGTGA. Trimming removed 6 bases from V and 5 bases from J, with 11 bases in between. The CDR3 is 13 residues long. The DNA of the CDR3 is TGTGCCAGCAGTCCGTTGGGGGACAATGAGCAGTTCTTC. Protein product: CASSPLGDNEQFF.

For the CDR3, the DNA is TGCGCCAGCAGCACCTACGGGTTCCGCGACGGCTACACCTTC. It specifies CASSTYGFRDGYTF. The rearrangement links TRBV5-1 to TRBJ1-2; no definite D call. Germline CDR1 is SGHRS and CDR2 is YFSETQ. The V end lost 4 bases, the J end lost 8 bases, and 18 bases lay between the germline ends. The CDR3 contains 14 residues.

The rearrangement uses TRBV7-2 and TRBJ2-2; D not resolved. The CDR3 runs to 15 residues. Germline lookup yields CDR1 SGHTA and CDR2 FQGNSA. V dropped 5 bases and J dropped 0 bases, with 10 bases sitting between them. CDR3 sequence (DNA): TGTGCCAGCAGCCTACGTAGTTCGAACACCGGGGAGCTGTTTTTT. Protein sequence: CASSLRSSNTGELFF.

The rearrangement joins TRBV6-5 to TRBJ1-2; 8 bases line up with TRBD1. CDR3 length: 15 amino acids. Germline V gives CDR1 MNHEY, CDR2 SVGAGI. J gave up 4 bases and V 0 bases, and 4 bases lay outside the gene matches. Here the CDR3 reads CASSYSLGTGYGYTF. CDR3 DNA: TGTGCCAGCAGTTACTCCCTCGGGACAGGCTATGGCTACACCTTC.

V and J are TRBV2 and TRBJ2-2, with 8 bases that match TRBD1. The CDR3 consists of 14 residues. V dropped 4 bases and J dropped 5; count of bases not matched to a gene: 3. Germline V gene sequence: CDR1 SNHLY, CDR2 FYNNEI. CDR3 nucleotides: TGTGCCAGCAGTGGACAGGGGATTACCGGGGAGCTGTTTTTT. Its protein product is CASSGQGITGELFF.

The V call is TRBV5-1, the J call TRBJ1-2; D is unclear. Trimming shortened V by 3 bases and J by 6 bases, and 18 bases separated the two germline ends. The CDR3 is 15 amino acids. Germline V CDR1 and CDR2: SGHRS, YFSETQ. The CDR3 here is CASSYSGRWEDGYTF. CDR3 DNA sequence: TGCGCCAGCAGCTATTCCGGACGGTGGGAGGATGGCTACACCTTC.

The gene calls are TRBV5-1 and TRBJ1-6; the D gene is possibly TRBD1 (6 bases). The germline V and J ends were trimmed by 2 bases and 5 bases, with 8 bases remaining between them. Germline V gene data show CDR1 as SGHRS and CDR2 as YFSETQ. The length of the CDR3 is 14 residues. The CDR3 DNA reads TGCGCCAGCAGCTTCGCAGGGGATAATTCACCCCTCCACTTT. As protein: CASSFAGDNSPLHF.

J is TRBJ2-3 and V is TRBV7-9; D remains unclear. Trimming stripped 5 bases from V and 1 base from J, with 16 bases between. The CDR3 is 16 residues long. Germline-derived CDR1 and CDR2 are SEHNR and FQNEAQ (reference sequence). DNA for the CDR3: TGTGCCAGCAGCCGAGGACCGTCCAAGGGCACAGATACGCAGTATTTT. As protein: CASSRGPSKGTDTQYF.

The rearrangement joins TRBV28 to TRBJ1-1, with a possible D match to TRBD1 (5 bases). The V and J ends lost 3 bases and 1 base respectively, with 12 bases between them. CDR1 and CDR2 (germline): MDHEN, SYDVKM. The CDR3 extends over 15 amino acids. DNA of the CDR3: TGTGCCAGCAGTTTTGAGGGACCTAAGAACACTGAAGCTTTCTTT. It codes for CASSFEGPKNTEAFF.

As concerns this clone: Other DNA sequences within the sample encode an identical CDR3. The chain has TRBV7-6 and TRBJ2-3; 10 positions match TRBD2. The trim removed 1 base at V and 4 bases at J, leaving 2 bases unmatched. The CDR3 extends over 15 amino acids. Germline V gene lookup returns CDR1 SGHVS and CDR2 FNYEAQ. This chain's CDR3 is CASSLGLAGADTQYF. The DNA of the CDR3 is TGTGCCAGCAGCTTAGGGCTAGCGGGAGCAGATACGCAGTATTTT.

In nucleotides, the CDR3 is TGTGCCAGTAGTATGGACTTCGGGGGAGAAAAACTGTTTTTT. Protein sequence: CASSMDFGGEKLFF. The chain has TRBV19 and TRBJ1-4; tentatively, D is TRBD1 (5 bases). The ends were cut back, 3 bases at V and 8 bases at J, with 13 bases in the middle. This CDR3 is 14 amino acids long. The germline V gene has CDR1 LNHDA and CDR2 SQIVND (reference sequence). The full variable domain, its missing parts supplied by reference TRBV19 and TRBJ1-4, is DGGITQSPKYLFRKEGQNVTLSCEQNLNHDAMYWYRQDPGQGLRLIYYSQIVNDFQKGDIAEGYSVSREKKESFPLTVTSAQKNPTAFYLCASSMDFGGEKLFFGSGTQLSVL.